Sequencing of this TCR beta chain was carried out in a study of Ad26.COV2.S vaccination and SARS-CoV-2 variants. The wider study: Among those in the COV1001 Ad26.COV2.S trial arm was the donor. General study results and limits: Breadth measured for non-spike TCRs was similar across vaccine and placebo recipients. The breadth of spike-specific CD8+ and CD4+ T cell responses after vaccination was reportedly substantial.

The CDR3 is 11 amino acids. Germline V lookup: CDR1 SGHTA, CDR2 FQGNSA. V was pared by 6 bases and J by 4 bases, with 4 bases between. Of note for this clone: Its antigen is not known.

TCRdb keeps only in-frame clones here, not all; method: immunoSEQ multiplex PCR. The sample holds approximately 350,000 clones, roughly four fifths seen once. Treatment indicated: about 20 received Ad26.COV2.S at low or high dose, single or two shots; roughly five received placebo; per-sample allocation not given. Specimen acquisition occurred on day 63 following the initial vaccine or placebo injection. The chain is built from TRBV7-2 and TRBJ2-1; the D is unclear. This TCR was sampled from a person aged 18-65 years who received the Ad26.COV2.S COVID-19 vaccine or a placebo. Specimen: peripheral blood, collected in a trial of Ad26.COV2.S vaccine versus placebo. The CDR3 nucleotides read TGTGCCAGCAGGTCATACAATGAGCAGTTCTTC. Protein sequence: CASRSYNEQFF.